Detailed here is one TCR beta chain. The data were obtained in a study of blood T cell repertoires in COVID-19. About the research overall: PBMCs, B-cell-depleted T cells, or T cells were the source of the cDNA or gDNA that made up the material.

TCRdb's copy holds only in-frame clones and misses some; the assay was immunoSEQ multiplex PCR. The table lists some 350,000 clones, under 95% of them singletons. The V gene lost 7 bases and the J gene lost 1 base, with 16 bases spanning the gap. The CDR3 is made up of 15 amino acids. Germline lookup yields CDR1 MGHDK and CDR2 SYGVNS. This chain uses TRBV25-1 with TRBJ1-1; D not resolved. Specimen: peripheral blood. This TCR came from a woman between 18 and 30 years old who had recovered from COVID-19. In DNA form, the CDR3 reads TGTGCCAGCACCCCAACCTCCACCGGGAACACTGAAGCTTTCTTT. This gives the protein CASTPTSTGNTEAFF.